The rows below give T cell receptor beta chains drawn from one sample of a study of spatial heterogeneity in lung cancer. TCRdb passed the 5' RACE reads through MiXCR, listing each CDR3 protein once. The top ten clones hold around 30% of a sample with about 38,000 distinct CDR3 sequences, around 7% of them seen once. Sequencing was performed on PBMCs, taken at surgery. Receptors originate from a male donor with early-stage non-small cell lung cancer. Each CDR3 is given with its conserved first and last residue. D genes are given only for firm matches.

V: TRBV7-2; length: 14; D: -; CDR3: CASSLVGFGETQYF
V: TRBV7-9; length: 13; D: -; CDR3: CASSFAGVSPLHF
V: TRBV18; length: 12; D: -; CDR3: CASSPQGTEQYF
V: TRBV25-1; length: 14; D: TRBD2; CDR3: CASSGLAGGETQYF
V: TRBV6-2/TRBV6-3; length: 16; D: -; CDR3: CASSPRAGRSTDTQYF
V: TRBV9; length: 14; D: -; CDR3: CASSFHSGNTEAFF
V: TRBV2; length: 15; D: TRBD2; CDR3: CASSRTSGGSDTQYF
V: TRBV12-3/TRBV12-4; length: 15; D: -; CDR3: CASTMKGVGNQPQHF
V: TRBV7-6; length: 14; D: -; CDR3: CASSSIDGNQPQHF
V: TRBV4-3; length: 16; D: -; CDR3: CASSQDSALGYNEQFF
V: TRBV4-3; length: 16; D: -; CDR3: CASSQDRFFAVYEQYF
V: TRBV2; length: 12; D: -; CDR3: CASSEYPQPQHF
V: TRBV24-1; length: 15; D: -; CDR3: CATSDGHPGPDTQYF
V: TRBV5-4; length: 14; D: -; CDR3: CASSPPRGQTEAFF
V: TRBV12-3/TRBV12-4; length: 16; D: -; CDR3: CASSFKRDNPSHGYTF
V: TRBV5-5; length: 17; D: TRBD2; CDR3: CASSSETSGRVGNEQFF
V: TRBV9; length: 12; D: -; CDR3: CASSTLADTQYF
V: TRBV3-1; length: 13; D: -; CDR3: CASSQGQARGQFF
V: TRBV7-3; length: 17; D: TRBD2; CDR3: CASSLRRSGVGTGELFF
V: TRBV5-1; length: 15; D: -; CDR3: CASSTGTGNTGELFF
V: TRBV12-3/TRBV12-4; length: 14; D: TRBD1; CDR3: CASSPRQGRDEQFF
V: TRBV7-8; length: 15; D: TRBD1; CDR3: CASSRTGDSNQPQHF
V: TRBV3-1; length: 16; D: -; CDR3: CASSQGTANSNQPQHF
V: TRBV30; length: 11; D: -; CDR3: CAWSLQQGLYF
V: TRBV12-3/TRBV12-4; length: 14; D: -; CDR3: CASSPQTGYQPQHF
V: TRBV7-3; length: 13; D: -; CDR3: CASSPTSTTEAFF
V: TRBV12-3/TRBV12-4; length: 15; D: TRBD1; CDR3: CASSPKGTVQETQYF
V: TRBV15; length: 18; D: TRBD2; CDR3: CATRLAGGERLTKNIQYF
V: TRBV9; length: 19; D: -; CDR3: CASSARDTLWGPGANVLTF
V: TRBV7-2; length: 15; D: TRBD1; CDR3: CASSGIHRGMTEAFF
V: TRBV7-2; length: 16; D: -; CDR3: CASSSPRGPMNTEAFF
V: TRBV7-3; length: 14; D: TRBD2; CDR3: CASSLIGGKETQYF
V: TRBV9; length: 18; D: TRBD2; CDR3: CASSPSLGSGLESSEQYF
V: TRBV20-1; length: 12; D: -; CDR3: CSAWDSNQPQHF
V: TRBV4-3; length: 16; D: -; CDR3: CASSQADTASVETQYF
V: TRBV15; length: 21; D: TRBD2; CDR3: CATSRGPTSGRPHSSYNEQFF
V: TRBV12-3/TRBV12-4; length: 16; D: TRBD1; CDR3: CASSLNPTGAGNTIYF
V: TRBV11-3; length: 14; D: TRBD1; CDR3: CASSFGTGWTEAFF
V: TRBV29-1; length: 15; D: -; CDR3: CSASLGGAAGNTIYF
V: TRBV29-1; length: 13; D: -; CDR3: CSAPGLYMGTQYF
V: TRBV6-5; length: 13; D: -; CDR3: CASKTGGEYEQYF
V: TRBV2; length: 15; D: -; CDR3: CASYGVRGRETEAFF
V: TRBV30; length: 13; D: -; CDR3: CAWSATEDQPQHF
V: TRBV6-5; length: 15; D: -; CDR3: CASRRKGEGNQPQHF
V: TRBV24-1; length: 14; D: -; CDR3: CATSDPRVNQPQHF
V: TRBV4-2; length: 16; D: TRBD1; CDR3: CASSQELTGASFGYTF
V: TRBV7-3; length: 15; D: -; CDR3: CASSLFVGAGNTIYF
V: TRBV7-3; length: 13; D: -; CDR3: CASSRSGAETQYF
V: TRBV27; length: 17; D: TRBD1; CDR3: CASSPTLGTGYNSPLHF
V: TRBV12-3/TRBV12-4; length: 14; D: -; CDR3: CASSPPGLPYEQYF
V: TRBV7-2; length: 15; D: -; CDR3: CASSFDGNRVYGYTF
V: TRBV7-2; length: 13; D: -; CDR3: CASSLISAGELFF
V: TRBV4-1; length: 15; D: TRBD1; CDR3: CASSQWRDRDYGYTF
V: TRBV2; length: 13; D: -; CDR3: CASILQRGAEAFF
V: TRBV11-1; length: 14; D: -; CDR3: CASSLAPAQDTQYF
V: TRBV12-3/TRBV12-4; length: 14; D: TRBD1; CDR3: CASRRGRLNSPLHF
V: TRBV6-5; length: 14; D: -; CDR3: CASSYRAPQETQYF